The 5 T cell receptor beta chains below come from one sample, sequenced in a study of blood T cell repertoires in COVID-19. Method: immunoSEQ multiplex PCR; TCRdb's copy keeps in-frame clones and lacks some. The data contain 200,000 to 250,000 clones, more than 70% of them singletons. The sequencing input was PBMCs or T cells enriched from blood (not recorded which). The origin of the receptors is a woman in her forties or fifties who had recovered from COVID-19.

This chain connects TRBV6-2 or TRBV6-3 to TRBJ2-4, with D possibly TRBD2 on 5 matching bases. The CDR3 runs to 16 residues. V was pared by 0 bases and J by 1 base, with 10 bases between. Germline assignment: CDR1 MNHEY and CDR2 SVGEGT. The CDR3 reads CASSYSRGGAKNIQYF. The CDR3 nucleotides are TGTGCCAGCAGTTACTCGAGAGGCGGGGCCAAAAACATTCAGTACTTC.

J is TRBJ2-1 and V is TRBV11-2; a weak D match, TRBD1 (6 bases). V lost 6 bases and J 14 bases, leaving 23 bases between the germline ends. CDR1 and CDR2 (germline): SGHAT, FQNNGV. The CDR3 is made up of 14 amino acids. The DNA of the CDR3 is TGTGCCAGCAGGTACACAGGGCCAGCGGCCCAAGAGTTCTTC. This encodes CASRYTGPAAQEFF.

The chain couples TRBV6-5 to TRBJ1-1; tentatively, D is TRBD1 (6 bases). Between the trimmed V and J ends, which lost 5 bases and 3 bases, there was a span of 13 bases. This CDR3 is built from 14 residues. The V gene's germline CDR1 is MNHEY and CDR2 SVGAGI. CDR3 region: CASSHRDRHTEAFF. DNA for the CDR3: TGTGCCAGCAGTCACCGCGACAGGCACACTGAAGCTTTCTTT.

In this sample, this clone turned up a few times. The chain carries TRBV29-1 and TRBJ2-5; 9 bases line up with TRBD2. V lost 7 bases and J lost 5; bases outside the gene matches: 8. The CDR3 runs 13 residues. Per the germline V gene, CDR1 is SQVTM and CDR2 is ANQGSEA. The CDR3 coding sequence is TGCAGCGATGAGCTAGCGGGGCGGGAGACCCAGTACTTC. As protein: CSDELAGRETQYF.

This clone was observed a few times. This rearrangement joins TRBV28 to TRBJ1-5; a possible D gene is TRBD1 (5 bases). The V and J ends lost 6 bases and 7 bases respectively, with 10 bases between them. The germline V gene has CDR1 MDHEN and CDR2 SYDVKM. CDR3 length: 12 amino acids. DNA for the CDR3: TGTGCCAGCAGCCGCCGGGGGCAGCCCCAGCATTTT. It encodes CASSRRGQPQHF.